The clone carrying this TCR beta chain was found a few times. The source of the sample is a study of blood T cell repertoires in COVID-19. Study overall: Material from acute and convalescent COVID-19 was sourced from the United States, Italy and Spain. Sources were T cells, B-cell-depleted T cells, or PBMCs; the material itself was cDNA or gDNA.

Original processing notes: Counts of nucleated cells, estimated from reference gene primer amplification, were obtained. Assay: immunoSEQ multiplex PCR; the TCRdb copy retains only in-frame clones and omits some. The V and J calls and clone size are taken from that table; D and trimming were inferred from the DNA. The sample lists about 190,000 clones; 70% to 90% were seen once. Germline V gene sequence: CDR1 LNHNV, CDR2 YYDKDF (reference sequence). The CDR3 contains 16 residues. V lost 5 bases, J lost 6 bases, and 20 bases lay in between. This chain connects TRBV15 to TRBJ2-1; TRBD1 might be the D (6 bases). The clonotype comes from a man aged 60-69 years with active or convalescent COVID-19. The sequencing input was peripheral blood. CDR3 loop: CATSYHIQGWVNEQFF. In DNA, the CDR3 is TGTGCCACCAGCTATCACATACAGGGATGGGTCAATGAGCAGTTCTTC.